One and the same sample provided the 23 T cell receptor beta chains below, sequenced in a study of graft-versus-host responses after intestinal transplantation. Generated by immunoSEQ multiplex PCR, the TCRdb table keeps only in-frame clones and is missing some. This table has just under 100,000 clones, around nine tenths appearing once. The specimen was PBMCs, collected roughly 410 days after intestinal transplant. The receptor source for this set is a human patient who received an intestinal transplant, so some T cells may come from the graft donor.

A single count supports this clone. The chain links TRBV11-2 to TRBJ2-3; tentatively, D is TRBD2 (7 bases). V was pared by 5 bases and J by 0 bases, with 18 bases between. This CDR3 region has 17 residues. The germline V gene has CDR1 SGHAT and CDR2 FQNNGV. CDR3 sequence (DNA): TGTGCCAGCAGCCCCTTTGGGGGGGGGCTCAGCACAGATACGCAGTATTTT. Translating gives CASSPFGGGLSTDTQYF.

The chain links TRBV9 to TRBJ2-5; 11 bases are a match to TRBD1. The last part of the DNA fits TRBJ2-7 better; the J call may be wrong. The V gene's germline CDR1 is SGDLS and CDR2 YYNGEE. The CDR3 runs 14 residues. The CDR3 region has the DNA TGTGCCAGCAGCACCCGGGACAGGGGGGACGAGCAGTACTTC. Its protein product is CASSTRDRGDEQYF.

V is TRBV6-5 and J is TRBJ2-7; TRBD1 matches at 7 bases. The germline gives CDR1 MNHEY, CDR2 SVGAGI. Trimming cost V 4 bases and J 3 bases; bases outside gene matches: 6. This CDR3 region has 14 residues. The CDR3 DNA follows: TGTGCCAGCAGTTCCCGGGACAGTGACTACGAGCAGTACTTC. The encoded protein is CASSSRDSDYEQYF.

The chain recombines TRBV6-5 with TRBJ2-7; 7 nucleotides agree with TRBD2. Germline V gene sequence: CDR1 MNHEY, CDR2 SVGAGI. J gave up 0 bases and V 7 bases, and 6 bases lay outside the gene matches. The CDR3 is 14 amino acids. CDR3 sequence (DNA): TGTGCCAGCACCCAGTCGGGGGGCTCCTACGAGCAGTACTTC. Its protein is CASTQSGGSYEQYF.

The chain joins TRBV5-8 to TRBJ2-2, with 10 bases matching TRBD1. Germline V gene sequence: CDR1 SGHTS, CDR2 YDEGEE. This CDR3 region has 13 residues. Unmatched junction bases numbered 10, after V lost 7 bases and J lost 13 bases. The DNA of the CDR3 is TGTGCCAGCGCCGACAGGGGGCGGATGGCGCTGTTTTTT. Amino acid sequence: CASADRGRMALFF.

This chain joins TRBV6-5 and TRBJ1-2; unclear D gene. The CDR3 loop spans 13 amino acids. CDR1 and CDR2 from the germline V gene are MNHEY and SVGAGI. V lost 6 bases and J 8 bases, leaving 16 bases between the germline ends. DNA of the CDR3: TGTGCCAGCAGCTCGGACCCCACGGGAGGCTACACCTTC. It encodes CASSSDPTGGYTF.

V and J are TRBV6-6 and TRBJ2-5; TRBD2 matches at 7 bases. The CDR3 extends over 15 amino acids. The germline V gene has CDR1 MNHNY and CDR2 SVGAGI (reference sequence). J was trimmed by 4 bases and V by 4 bases; bases with no gene match: 9. DNA of the CDR3: TGTGCCAGCAGTTTGGGGGGGAGTAGGGCAGAGACCCAGTACTTC. Translating gives CASSLGGSRAETQYF.

The rearrangement links TRBV2 to TRBJ1-6; tentative D call: TRBD1 (5 bases). There are 14 residues in the CDR3. Germline CDR1 is SNHLY and CDR2 is FYNNEI. The V end lost 6 bases, the J end lost 10 bases, and 16 bases lay between the germline ends. CDR3 amino acids: CASRRGVSGSPLHF. The CDR3 DNA follows: TGTGCCAGCAGGAGGGGAGTGTCAGGATCACCCCTCCACTTT.

The chain uses TRBV13 and TRBJ2-1; 7 nucleotides match TRBD1. The CDR3 extends over 16 amino acids. Germline lookup yields CDR1 PRHDT and CDR2 FYEKMQ (reference sequence). The junction had 10 bases not matched to a gene; V was cut back by 4 bases and J by 4 bases. CDR3 DNA sequence: TGTGCCAGCAGCTCCCCCGGGACAGATATTTACAATGAGCAGTTCTTC. As protein: CASSSPGTDIYNEQFF.

The gene calls are TRBV9 and TRBJ2-5, with 7 bases lining up with TRBD2. In germline, CDR1 is SGDLS, CDR2 YYNGEE. The CDR3 has 13 residues. Losses at the gene ends were 5 bases for V and 4 bases for J; bases not matched to a gene: 5. The CDR3 sequence: CASSPTSRETQYF. The CDR3 DNA follows: TGTGCCAGCAGTCCGACTAGCCGAGAGACCCAGTACTTC.

This clone has just one count. V gene TRBV5-6 combines with J gene TRBJ1-2; no reliable D call. Trimming took 0 bases from V and 8 from J, leaving 11 bases between them. This CDR3 is 13 amino acids long. Germline lookup yields CDR1 SGHDT and CDR2 YYEEEE. CDR3 amino acids: CASSLGRMGGYTF. The CDR3 coding sequence is TGTGCCAGCAGCTTGGGGCGCATGGGGGGCTACACCTTC.

This rearrangement joins TRBV4-1 to TRBJ1-1; TRBD1 might be the D (5 bases). Trimming removed 1 base at V and 1 base at J, with 16 bases between. Per germline, CDR1 MGHRA and CDR2 YSYEKL. This CDR3 contains 17 residues. The CDR3 spells CASSQGSWGLANTEAFF. The CDR3 nucleotides read TGCGCCAGCAGCCAAGGATCCTGGGGCCTAGCGAACACTGAAGCTTTCTTT.

CDR3 sequence (DNA): TGTGCCACCTCCGACAGGGCGAGGGAGCAGTACTTC. Its translation is CATSDRAREQYF. The rearrangement uses TRBV10-3 and TRBJ2-7; 7 bases fit TRBD1. CDR1 ENHRY and CDR2 SYGVKD come from the germline V gene. The CDR3 extends over 12 amino acids. V dropped 10 bases and J dropped 7; count of bases not matched to a gene: 10.

The chain is built from TRBV19 and TRBJ2-6; the D gene is possibly TRBD2 (6 bases). Trimming cost V 11 bases and J 0 bases, with 11 bases left between them. CDR1 and CDR2 (germline): LNHDA, SQIVND (reference sequence). The CDR3 runs to 14 residues. The DNA for the CDR3 is TGTGCCGCGGGACGCGACTCTGGGGCCAACGTCCTGACTTTC. Residues: CAAGRDSGANVLTF.

The chain uses TRBV5-1 and TRBJ1-2; no reliable D call. Between the trimmed V and J ends, which lost 4 bases and 7 bases, there was a span of 14 bases. Germline V CDR1 and CDR2: SGHRS, YFSETQ. The CDR3 runs to 13 residues. CDR3 protein: CASSRGVDGGYTF. The DNA for the CDR3 is TGCGCCAGCAGCCGCGGGGTGGACGGTGGCTACACCTTC.

This chain connects TRBV6-6 to TRBJ1-1, with 10 bases matching TRBD1. The CDR3 contains 14 residues. Trimming at V came to 7 bases and at J to 3 bases, leaving 5 bases not matched to a gene. Germline-derived CDR1 and CDR2 are MNHNY and SVGAGI (reference sequence). CDR3: CASNDRGRDTEAFF. Written as DNA, the CDR3 is TGTGCCAGCAACGACAGGGGGCGAGACACTGAAGCTTTCTTT.

The chain combines TRBV11-1 with TRBJ1-5, with D perhaps matching TRBD1 (5 bases). Germline CDR1 SGHAT, CDR2 FQDESV (reference sequence). Trimming left V 3 bases short and J 9 bases short, with 12 bases between. The CDR3 loop spans 13 amino acids. CDR3 sequence (DNA): TGTGCCAGCAGCTTGGGGCCCTATAGGCCCCAGCATTTT. Translating it yields CASSLGPYRPQHF.

The chain links TRBV29-1 to TRBJ2-3; TRBD1 agrees at 7 bases. With V trimmed by 5 bases and J by 1 base, 3 bases remained unmatched. Germline assignment: CDR1 SQVTM and CDR2 ANQGSEA. This CDR3 contains 13 residues. CDR3: CSVKGAGTDTQYF. The DNA of the CDR3 is TGCAGCGTTAAGGGGGCGGGCACAGATACGCAGTATTTT.

The chain recombines TRBV2 with TRBJ1-5, with D possibly matching TRBD1 (5 bases). The V gene lost 7 bases and the J gene lost 2 bases, with 12 bases spanning the gap. The CDR3 is 14 residues long. Germline lookup yields CDR1 SNHLY and CDR2 FYNNEI. CDR3 nucleotides: TGTGCCAGCACTCGGGGCGTGGGCAATCAGCCCCAGCATTTT. As protein: CASTRGVGNQPQHF.

The count of this clone is one. The J gene is TRBJ1-2, the V gene TRBV2, with D unclear. The CDR3 covers 14 residues. Germline values: CDR1 SNHLY, CDR2 FYNNEI. V gave up 6 bases and J gave up 4 bases, with 15 bases separating them. CDR3 DNA: TGTGCCAGCAGCCCTGGGGAGGGCGGCTATGGCTACACCTTC. Its protein product is CASSPGEGGYGYTF.

The chain joins TRBV19 to TRBJ1-2; the D gene is possibly TRBD1 (6 bases). From germline, CDR1 is LNHDA and CDR2 SQIVND (reference sequence). Deletions cut 7 bases from V and 10 bases from J, with 16 bases between. This CDR3 has 12 amino acids. This CDR3 is CASTKDRLDYTF. For the CDR3, the DNA is TGTGCCAGTACCAAAGACAGGCTCGACTACACCTTC.

This chain connects TRBV29-1 to TRBJ1-2; the D is unclear. Germline assignment: CDR1 SQVTM and CDR2 ANQGSEA. The CDR3 runs to 12 residues. With 6 bases removed from V and 5 bases from J, the gap between germline ends came to 13 bases. CDR3 sequence: CSVYRPQYGYTF. CDR3 sequence (DNA): TGCAGCGTGTACCGTCCACAGTATGGCTACACCTTC.

The V call is TRBV5-1, the J call TRBJ2-1; unclear D gene. This CDR3 contains 13 residues. Between the trimmed V and J ends, which lost 1 base and 5 bases, there was a span of 7 bases. Germline values: CDR1 SGHRS, CDR2 YFSETQ. The CDR3 here is CASSLRRDNEQFF. As DNA, the CDR3 is TGCGCCAGCAGCTTGAGACGAGACAATGAGCAGTTCTTC.